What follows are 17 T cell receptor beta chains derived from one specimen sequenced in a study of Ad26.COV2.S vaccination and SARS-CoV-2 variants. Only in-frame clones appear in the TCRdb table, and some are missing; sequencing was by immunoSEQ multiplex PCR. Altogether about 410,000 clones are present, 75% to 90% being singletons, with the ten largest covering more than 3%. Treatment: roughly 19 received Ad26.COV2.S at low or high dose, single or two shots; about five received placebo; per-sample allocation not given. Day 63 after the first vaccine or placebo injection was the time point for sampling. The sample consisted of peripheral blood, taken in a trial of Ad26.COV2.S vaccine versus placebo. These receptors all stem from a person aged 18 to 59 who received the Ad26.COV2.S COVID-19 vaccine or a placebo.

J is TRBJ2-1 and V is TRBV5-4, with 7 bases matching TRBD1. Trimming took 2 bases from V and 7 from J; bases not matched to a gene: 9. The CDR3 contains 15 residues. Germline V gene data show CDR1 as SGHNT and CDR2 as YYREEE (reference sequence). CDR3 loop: CASSLPLGQVNEQFF. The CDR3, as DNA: TGTGCCAGCAGCTTACCCCTTGGACAGGTTAATGAGCAGTTCTTC.

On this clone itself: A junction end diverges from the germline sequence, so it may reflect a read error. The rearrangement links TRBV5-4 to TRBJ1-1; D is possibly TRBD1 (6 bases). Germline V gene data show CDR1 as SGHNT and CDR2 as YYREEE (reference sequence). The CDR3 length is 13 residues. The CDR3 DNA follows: TGTGCCAGCGAAGGGGGGGTGAAAACTGAAGCTTTCTTT. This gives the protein CASEGGVKTEAFF.

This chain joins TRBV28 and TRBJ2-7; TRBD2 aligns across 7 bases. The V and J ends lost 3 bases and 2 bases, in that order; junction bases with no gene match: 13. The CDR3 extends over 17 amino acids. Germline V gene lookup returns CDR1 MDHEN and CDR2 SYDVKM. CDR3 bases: TGTGCCAGCAGTTTCCTTAGGTCGGGGGGAGGTACCTACGAGCAGTACTTC. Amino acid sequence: CASSFLRSGGGTYEQYF.

CDR3 bases: TGTGCCAGCAGTCTAACAGGGGGCTGGTATAGCAATCAGCCCCAGCATTTT. This codes for CASSLTGGWYSNQPQHF. This chain joins TRBV28 and TRBJ1-5; TRBD1 aligns across 9 bases. The CDR3 runs 17 residues. J was trimmed by 0 bases and V by 5 bases; bases with no gene match: 8. Germline values: CDR1 MDHEN, CDR2 SYDVKM.

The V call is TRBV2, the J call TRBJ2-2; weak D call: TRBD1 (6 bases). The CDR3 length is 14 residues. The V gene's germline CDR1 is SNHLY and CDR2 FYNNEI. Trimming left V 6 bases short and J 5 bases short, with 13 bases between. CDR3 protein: CASRIQGWTGELFF. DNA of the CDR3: TGTGCCAGCAGAATACAGGGTTGGACCGGGGAGCTGTTTTTT.

In DNA, the CDR3 is TGTGCCAGCAGTGACTGGGGGACGGGCGCCGAGCAGTACTTC. Protein: CASSDWGTGAEQYF. The gene calls are TRBV2 and TRBJ2-7, with D possibly being TRBD1 or TRBD2 (5 bases each). Trimming took 3 bases from V and 6 from J, leaving 15 bases between them. The CDR3 covers 14 residues. Germline CDR1 is SNHLY and CDR2 is FYNNEI.

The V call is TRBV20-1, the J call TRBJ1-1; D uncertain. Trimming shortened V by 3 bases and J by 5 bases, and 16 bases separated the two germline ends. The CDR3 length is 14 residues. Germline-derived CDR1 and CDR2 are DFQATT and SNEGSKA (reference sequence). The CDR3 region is CSASLPIPGTEAFF. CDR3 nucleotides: TGCAGTGCTAGTTTGCCAATCCCGGGGACTGAAGCTTTCTTT.

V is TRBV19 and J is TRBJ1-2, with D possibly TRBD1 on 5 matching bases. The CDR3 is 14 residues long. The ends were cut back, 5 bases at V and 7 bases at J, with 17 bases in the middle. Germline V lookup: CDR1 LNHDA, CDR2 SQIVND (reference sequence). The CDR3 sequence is CASSGDLFFGGYTF. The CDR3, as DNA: TGTGCCAGTAGTGGGGACCTATTTTTTGGTGGCTACACCTTC. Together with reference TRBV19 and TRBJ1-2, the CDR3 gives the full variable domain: DGGITQSPKYLFRKEGQNVTLSCEQNLNHDAMYWYRQDPGQGLRLIYYSQIVNDFQKGDIAEGYSVSREKKESFPLTVTSAQKNPTAFYLCASSGDLFFGGYTFGSGTRLTVV.

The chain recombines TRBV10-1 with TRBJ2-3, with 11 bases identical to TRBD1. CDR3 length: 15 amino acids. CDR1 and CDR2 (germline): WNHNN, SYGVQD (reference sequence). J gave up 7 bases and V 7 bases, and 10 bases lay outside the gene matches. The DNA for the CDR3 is TGCGCCAGCAACCCGGGACAGGGGGATCTTTATACGCAGTATTTT. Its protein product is CASNPGQGDLYTQYF.

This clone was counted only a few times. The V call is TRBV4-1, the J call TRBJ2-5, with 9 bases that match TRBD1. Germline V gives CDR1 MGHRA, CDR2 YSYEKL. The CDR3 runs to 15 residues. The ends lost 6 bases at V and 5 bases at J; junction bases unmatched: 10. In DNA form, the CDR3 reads TGCGCCAGCAGATACCTGGACAGGGGAGGGGAGACCCAGTACTTC. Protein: CASRYLDRGGETQYF.

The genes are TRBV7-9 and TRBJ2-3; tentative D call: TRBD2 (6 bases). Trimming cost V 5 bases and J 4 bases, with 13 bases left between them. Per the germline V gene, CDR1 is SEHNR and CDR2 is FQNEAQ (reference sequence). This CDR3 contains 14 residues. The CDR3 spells CASSGGSFPDTQYF. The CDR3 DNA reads TGTGCCAGCAGCGGGGGGAGTTTCCCAGATACGCAGTATTTT.

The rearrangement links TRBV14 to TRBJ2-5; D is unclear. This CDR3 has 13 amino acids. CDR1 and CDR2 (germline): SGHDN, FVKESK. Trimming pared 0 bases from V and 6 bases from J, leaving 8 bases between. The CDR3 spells CASSQELDQTQYF. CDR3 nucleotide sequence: TGTGCCAGCAGCCAAGAGCTCGACCAGACCCAGTACTTC.

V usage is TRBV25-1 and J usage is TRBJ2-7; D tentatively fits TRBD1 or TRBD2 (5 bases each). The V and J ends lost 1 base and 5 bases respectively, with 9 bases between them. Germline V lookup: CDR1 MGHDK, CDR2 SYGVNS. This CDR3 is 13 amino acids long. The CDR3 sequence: CASSEWGSHEQYF. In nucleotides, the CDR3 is TGTGCCAGCAGTGAATGGGGGTCCCACGAGCAGTACTTC.

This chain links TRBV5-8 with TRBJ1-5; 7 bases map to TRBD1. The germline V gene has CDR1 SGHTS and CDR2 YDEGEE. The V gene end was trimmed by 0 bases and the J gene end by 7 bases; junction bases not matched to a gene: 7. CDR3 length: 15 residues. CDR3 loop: CASSLGRTGGQPQHF. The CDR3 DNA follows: TGTGCCAGCAGCTTGGGACGGACAGGAGGACAGCCCCAGCATTTT.

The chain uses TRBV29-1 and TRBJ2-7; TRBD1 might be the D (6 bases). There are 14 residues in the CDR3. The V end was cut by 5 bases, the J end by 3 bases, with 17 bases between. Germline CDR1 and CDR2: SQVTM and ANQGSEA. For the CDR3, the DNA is TGCAGCGTTAAGATGGGACACGGGATCTACGAGCAGTACTTC. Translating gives CSVKMGHGIYEQYF.

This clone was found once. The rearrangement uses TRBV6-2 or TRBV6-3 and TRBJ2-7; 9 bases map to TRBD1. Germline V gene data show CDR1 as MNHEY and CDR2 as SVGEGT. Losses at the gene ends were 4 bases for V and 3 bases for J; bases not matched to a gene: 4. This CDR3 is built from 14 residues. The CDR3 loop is CASSSRDRVYEQYF. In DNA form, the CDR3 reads TGTGCCAGCAGTTCCCGGGACAGGGTCTACGAGCAGTACTTC.

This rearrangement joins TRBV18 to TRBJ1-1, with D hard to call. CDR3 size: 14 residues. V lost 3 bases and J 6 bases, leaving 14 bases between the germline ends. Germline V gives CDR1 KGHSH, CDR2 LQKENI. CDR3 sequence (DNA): TGTGCCAGCTCACCCGGGAGCGGCGGGGCTGAAGCTTTCTTT. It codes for CASSPGSGGAEAFF.